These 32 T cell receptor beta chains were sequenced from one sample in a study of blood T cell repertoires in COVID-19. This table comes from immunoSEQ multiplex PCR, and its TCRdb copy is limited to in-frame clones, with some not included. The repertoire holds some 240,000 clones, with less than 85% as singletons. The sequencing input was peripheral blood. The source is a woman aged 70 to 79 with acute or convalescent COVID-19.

The CDR3 sequence is CASSSRSVGSQYF. For the CDR3, the DNA is TGTGCCAGCAGCTCTAGGTCGGTTGGGTCCCAGTACTTC. V and J are TRBV3-1 (or the pseudogene TRBV3-2) and TRBJ2-5; D is unclear. Germline assignment: CDR1 LGHDT and CDR2 YNNKEL (reference sequence). V was shortened by 5 bases and J by 9 bases, with 16 bases between the two germline ends. The CDR3 loop spans 13 amino acids.

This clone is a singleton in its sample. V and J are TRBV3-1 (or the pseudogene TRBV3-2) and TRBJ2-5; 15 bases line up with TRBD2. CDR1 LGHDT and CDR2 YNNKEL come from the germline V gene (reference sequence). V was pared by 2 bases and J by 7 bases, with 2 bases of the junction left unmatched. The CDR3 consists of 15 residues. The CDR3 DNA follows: TGTGCCAGCAGCCAAAGGACTAGCGGGGGGGCGACCCAGTACTTC. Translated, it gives CASSQRTSGGATQYF.

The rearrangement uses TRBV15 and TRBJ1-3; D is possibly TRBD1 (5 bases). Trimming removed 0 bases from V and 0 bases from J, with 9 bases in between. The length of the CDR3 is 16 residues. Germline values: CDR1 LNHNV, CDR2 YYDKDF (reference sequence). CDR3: CATSRDKDSSGNTIYF. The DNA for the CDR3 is TGTGCCACCAGCAGAGATAAAGACAGCTCTGGAAACACCATATATTTT.

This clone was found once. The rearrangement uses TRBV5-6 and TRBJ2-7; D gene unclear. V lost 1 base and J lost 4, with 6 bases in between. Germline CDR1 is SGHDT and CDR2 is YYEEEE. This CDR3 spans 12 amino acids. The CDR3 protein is CASSLNQYEQYF. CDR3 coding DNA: TGTGCCAGCAGCTTGAATCAGTACGAGCAGTACTTC.

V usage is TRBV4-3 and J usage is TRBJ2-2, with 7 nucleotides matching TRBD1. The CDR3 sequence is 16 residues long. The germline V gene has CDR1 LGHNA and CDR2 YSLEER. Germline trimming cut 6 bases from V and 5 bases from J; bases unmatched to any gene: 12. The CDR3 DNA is TGCGCCAGCAGTCTCACAGGGGCGTTAGGAACCGGGGAGCTGTTTTTT. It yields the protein CASSLTGALGTGELFF.

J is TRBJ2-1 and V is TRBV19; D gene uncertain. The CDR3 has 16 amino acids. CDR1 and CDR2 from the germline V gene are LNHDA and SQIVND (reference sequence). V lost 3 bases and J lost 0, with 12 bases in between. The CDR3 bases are TGTGCCAGTAGTATGGTAAGCGCCGGCTCCTACAATGAGCAGTTCTTC. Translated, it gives CASSMVSAGSYNEQFF.

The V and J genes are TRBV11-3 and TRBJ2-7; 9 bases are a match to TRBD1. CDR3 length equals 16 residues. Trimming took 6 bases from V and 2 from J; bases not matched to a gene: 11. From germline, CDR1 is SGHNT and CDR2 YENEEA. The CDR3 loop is CASRSAPGQGPYEQYV. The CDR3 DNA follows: TGTGCCAGCAGGTCAGCTCCGGGACAGGGACCCTACGAGCAGTACGTC.

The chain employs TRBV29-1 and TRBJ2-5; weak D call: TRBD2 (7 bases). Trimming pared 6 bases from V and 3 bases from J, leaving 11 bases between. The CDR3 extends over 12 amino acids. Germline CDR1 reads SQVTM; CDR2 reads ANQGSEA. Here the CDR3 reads CSVQGGEETQYF. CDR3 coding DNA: TGCAGCGTCCAAGGGGGGGAAGAGACCCAGTACTTC.

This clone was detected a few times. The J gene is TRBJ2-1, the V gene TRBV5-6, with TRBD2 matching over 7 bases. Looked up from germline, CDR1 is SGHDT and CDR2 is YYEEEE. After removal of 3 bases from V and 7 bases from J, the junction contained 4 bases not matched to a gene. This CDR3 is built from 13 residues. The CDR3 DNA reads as TGTGCCAGCAGCTCGCGGGGGAGGAATGAGCAGTTCTTC. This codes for CASSSRGRNEQFF.

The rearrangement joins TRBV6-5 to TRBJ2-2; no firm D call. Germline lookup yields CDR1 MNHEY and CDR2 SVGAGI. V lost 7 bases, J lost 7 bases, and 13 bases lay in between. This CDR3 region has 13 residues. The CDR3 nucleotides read TGTGCCAGCAATAAGCTACAGAGCGGGGAGCTGTTTTTT. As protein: CASNKLQSGELFF.

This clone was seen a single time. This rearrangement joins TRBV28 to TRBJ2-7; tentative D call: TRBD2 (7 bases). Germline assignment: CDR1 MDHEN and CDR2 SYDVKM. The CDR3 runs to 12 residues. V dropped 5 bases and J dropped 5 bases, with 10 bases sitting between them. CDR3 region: CASSGGADEQYF. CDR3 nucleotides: TGTGCCAGCAGTGGGGGGGCCGACGAGCAGTACTTC.

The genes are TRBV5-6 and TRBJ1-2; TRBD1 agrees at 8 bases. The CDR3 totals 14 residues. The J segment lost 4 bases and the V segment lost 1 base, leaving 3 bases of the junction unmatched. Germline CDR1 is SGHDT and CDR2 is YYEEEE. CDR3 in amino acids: CASSLMTGVYGYTF. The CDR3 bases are TGTGCCAGCAGCTTGATGACAGGGGTCTATGGCTACACCTTC.

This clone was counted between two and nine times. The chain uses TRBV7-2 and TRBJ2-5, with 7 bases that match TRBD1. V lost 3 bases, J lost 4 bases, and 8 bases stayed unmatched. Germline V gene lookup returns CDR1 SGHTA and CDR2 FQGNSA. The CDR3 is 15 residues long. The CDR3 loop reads CASSLGTVKRETQYF. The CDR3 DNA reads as TGTGCCAGCAGCTTGGGGACAGTCAAGAGAGAGACCCAGTACTTC.

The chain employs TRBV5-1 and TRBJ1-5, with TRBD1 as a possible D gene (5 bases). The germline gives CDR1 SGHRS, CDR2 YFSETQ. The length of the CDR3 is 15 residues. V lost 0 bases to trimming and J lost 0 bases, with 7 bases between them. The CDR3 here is CASSLVGDSNQPQHF. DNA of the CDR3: TGCGCCAGCAGCTTGGTAGGGGATAGCAATCAGCCCCAGCATTTT.

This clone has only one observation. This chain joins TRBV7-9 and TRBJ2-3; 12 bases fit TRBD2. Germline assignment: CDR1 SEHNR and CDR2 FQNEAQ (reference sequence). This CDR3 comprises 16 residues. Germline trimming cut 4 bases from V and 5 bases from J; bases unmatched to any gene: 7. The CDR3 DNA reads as TGTGCCAGCAGCTCCCCTAGCGGGGGGGACCTAGATACGCAGTATTTT. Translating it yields CASSSPSGGDLDTQYF.

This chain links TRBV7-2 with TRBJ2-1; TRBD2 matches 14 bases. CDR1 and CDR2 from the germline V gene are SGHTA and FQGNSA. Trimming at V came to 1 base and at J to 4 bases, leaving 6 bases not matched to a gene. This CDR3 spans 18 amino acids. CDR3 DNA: TGTGCCAGCAGCTTAGTAGGAGGACTAGCGGGGGGTTACAATGAGCAGTTCTTC. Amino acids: CASSLVGGLAGGYNEQFF.

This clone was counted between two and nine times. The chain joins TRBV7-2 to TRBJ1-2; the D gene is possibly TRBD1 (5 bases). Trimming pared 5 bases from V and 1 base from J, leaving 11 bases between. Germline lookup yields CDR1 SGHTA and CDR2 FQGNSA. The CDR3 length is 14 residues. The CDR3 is CASSPRQLNYGYTF. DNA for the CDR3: TGTGCCAGCAGCCCTAGACAGCTTAACTATGGCTACACCTTC.

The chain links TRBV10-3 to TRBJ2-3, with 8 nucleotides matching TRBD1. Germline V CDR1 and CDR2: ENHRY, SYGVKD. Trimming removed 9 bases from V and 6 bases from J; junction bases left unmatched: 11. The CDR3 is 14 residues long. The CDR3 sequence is CAIKPGQAYDTQYF. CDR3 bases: TGTGCCATTAAGCCGGGACAGGCATACGATACGCAGTATTTT.

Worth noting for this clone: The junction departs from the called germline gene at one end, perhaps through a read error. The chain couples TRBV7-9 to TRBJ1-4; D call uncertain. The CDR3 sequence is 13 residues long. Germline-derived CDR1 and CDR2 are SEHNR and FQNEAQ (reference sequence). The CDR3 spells CASSHTVAEKLFF. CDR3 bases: TGTGCCAGCAGCCATACAGTCGCCGAAAAGCTGTTTTTT.

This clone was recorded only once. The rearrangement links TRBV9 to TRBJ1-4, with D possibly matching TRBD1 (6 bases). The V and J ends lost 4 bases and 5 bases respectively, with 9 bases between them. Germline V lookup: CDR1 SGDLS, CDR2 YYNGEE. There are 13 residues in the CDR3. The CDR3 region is CASSSGTNEKLFF. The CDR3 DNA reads TGTGCCAGCAGCTCTGGGACAAATGAAAAACTGTTTTTT.

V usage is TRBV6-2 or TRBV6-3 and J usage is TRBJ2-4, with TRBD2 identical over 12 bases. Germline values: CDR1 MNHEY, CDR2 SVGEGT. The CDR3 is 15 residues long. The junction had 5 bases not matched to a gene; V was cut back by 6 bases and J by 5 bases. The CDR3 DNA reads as TGTGCCAGCAGCCGATCTAGCGGGGGGGAAAACATTCAGTACTTC. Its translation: CASSRSSGGENIQYF.

CDR3 sequence (DNA): TGTGCCAGCAGGATTAGCGGGGACACCTACGAGCAGTACTTC. Protein product: CASRISGDTYEQYF. The chain couples TRBV7-2 to TRBJ2-7; 8 nucleotides line up with TRBD2. Germline assignment: CDR1 SGHTA and CDR2 FQGNSA. This CDR3 spans 14 amino acids. V trimming: 6 bases; J trimming: 2 bases; junction bases outside the gene matches: 6.

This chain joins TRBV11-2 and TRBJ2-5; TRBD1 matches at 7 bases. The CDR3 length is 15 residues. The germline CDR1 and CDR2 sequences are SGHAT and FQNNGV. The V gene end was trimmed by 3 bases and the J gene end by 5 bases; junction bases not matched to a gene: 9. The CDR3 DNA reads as TGTGCCAGCAGCTTCGGGACAGCGCCGGAGGAGACCCAGTACTTC. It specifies CASSFGTAPEETQYF.

CDR3 in DNA: TGTGCCAGCAGCCAAGAGTCACCGCCCCGGGGCTACACCTTC. Protein product: CASSQESPPRGYTF. This chain uses TRBV3-1 (or the pseudogene TRBV3-2) with TRBJ1-2, with unresolved D. Trimming removed 0 bases at V and 8 bases at J, with 13 bases between. This CDR3 region has 14 residues. CDR1 is LGHDT and CDR2 is YNNKEL in the germline V gene (reference sequence).

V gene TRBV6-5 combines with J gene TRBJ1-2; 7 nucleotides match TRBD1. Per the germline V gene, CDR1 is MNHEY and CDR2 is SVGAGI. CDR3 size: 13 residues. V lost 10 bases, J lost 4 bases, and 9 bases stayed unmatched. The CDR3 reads CATARDSSYGYTF. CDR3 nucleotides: TGTGCCACCGCCCGGGACAGCTCCTATGGCTACACCTTC.

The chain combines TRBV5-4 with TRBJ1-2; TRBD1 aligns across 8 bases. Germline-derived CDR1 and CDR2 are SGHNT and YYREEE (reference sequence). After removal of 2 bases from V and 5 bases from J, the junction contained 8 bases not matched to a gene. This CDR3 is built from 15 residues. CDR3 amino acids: CASSFWQGAGYGYTF. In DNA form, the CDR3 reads TGTGCCAGCAGCTTTTGGCAGGGGGCTGGGTATGGCTACACCTTC.

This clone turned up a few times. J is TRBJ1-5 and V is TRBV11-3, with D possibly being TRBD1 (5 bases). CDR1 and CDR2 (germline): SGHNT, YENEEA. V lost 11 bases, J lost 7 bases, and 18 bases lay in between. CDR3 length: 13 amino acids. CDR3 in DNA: TGTGCCTTCCCAGGGCCTAGACGACAGCCCCAGCATTTT. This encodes CAFPGPRRQPQHF.

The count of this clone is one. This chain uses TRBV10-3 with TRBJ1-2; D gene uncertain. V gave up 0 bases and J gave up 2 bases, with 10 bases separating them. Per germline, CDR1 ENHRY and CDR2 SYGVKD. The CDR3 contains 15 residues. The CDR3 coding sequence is TGTGCCATCAGTGAGTCGATGGCGGTGAACTATGGCTACACCTTC. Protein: CAISESMAVNYGYTF.

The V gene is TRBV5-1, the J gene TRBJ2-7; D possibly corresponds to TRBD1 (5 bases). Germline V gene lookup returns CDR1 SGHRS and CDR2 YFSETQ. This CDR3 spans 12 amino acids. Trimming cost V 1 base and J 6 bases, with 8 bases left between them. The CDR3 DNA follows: TGCGCCAGCAGCTTGAGGCAGGGCGAGCAGTACTTC. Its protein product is CASSLRQGEQYF.

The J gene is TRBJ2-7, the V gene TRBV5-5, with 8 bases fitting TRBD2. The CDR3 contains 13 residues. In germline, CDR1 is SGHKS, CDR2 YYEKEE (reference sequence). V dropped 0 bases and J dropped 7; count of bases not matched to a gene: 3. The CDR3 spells CASSLGSGKEQYF. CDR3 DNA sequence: TGTGCCAGCAGCTTGGGTAGCGGGAAAGAGCAGTACTTC.

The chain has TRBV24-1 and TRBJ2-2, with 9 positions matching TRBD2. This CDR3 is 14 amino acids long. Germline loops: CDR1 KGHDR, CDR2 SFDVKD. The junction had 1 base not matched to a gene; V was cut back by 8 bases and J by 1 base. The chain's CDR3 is CATKAGGNTGELFF. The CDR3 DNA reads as TGTGCCACCAAAGCGGGGGGGAACACCGGGGAGCTGTTTTTT.

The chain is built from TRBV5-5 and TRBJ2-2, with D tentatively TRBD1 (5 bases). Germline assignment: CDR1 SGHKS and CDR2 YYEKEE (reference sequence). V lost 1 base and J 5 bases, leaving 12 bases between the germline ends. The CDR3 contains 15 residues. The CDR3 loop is CASSLKAGSTGELFF. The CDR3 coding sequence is TGTGCCAGCAGCTTGAAAGCAGGGTCTACCGGGGAGCTGTTTTTT.